The 15 T cell receptor beta chains below all came from one sample that was sequenced in a study of cytomegalovirus exposure and HLA in healthy donors. PCR used 60 Vbeta primers and 13 Jbeta primers. Profiling relied on immunoSEQ multiplex PCR, and the TCRdb table lists in-frame clones only, not all of them. In the table there are 90,000 to 130,000 clones, approximately 70% of which are singletons. Sequencing was done on a sample of PBMCs. The receptors here all came from a man aged 25 to 40 in good health and CMV-seropositive.

This clone was recorded a few times. V usage is TRBV29-1 and J usage is TRBJ2-5; 8 bases are a match to TRBD1. This CDR3 comprises 12 residues. The ends lost 7 bases at V and 5 bases at J; junction bases unmatched: 6. Germline V CDR1 and CDR2: SQVTM, ANQGSEA. The CDR3 loop reads CSGGQGGETQYF. The DNA of the CDR3 is TGCAGCGGTGGACAGGGAGGCGAGACCCAGTACTTC.

The genes are TRBV29-1 and TRBJ1-2, with 9 bases that match TRBD1. CDR3 length: 13 residues. Trimming at V came to 8 bases and at J to 1 base, leaving 5 bases not matched to a gene. CDR1 SQVTM and CDR2 ANQGSEA come from the germline V gene. Written as DNA, the CDR3 is TGCAGCTCGGGACAGGGTGATAACTATGGCTACACCTTC. Its translation is CSSGQGDNYGYTF.

The CDR3: CASSLGGGTEAFF. CDR3 sequence (DNA): TGTGCCAGCAGTTTAGGGGGGGGCACTGAAGCTTTCTTT. The chain uses TRBV28 and TRBJ1-1; possibly TRBD1 for D (5 bases). The CDR3 has 13 residues. From germline, CDR1 is MDHEN and CDR2 SYDVKM. V was clipped by 2 bases and J by 4 bases, with 8 bases between them.

This clone was observed once. CDR3 sequence reads: CASLLTGTLGGYTF. The CDR3 DNA reads TGTGCCAGCCTCTTAACCGGGACTCTCGGTGGCTACACCTTC. This chain joins TRBV6-6 and TRBJ1-2, with TRBD1 as a possible D gene (5 bases). Germline V gives CDR1 MNHNY, CDR2 SVGAGI (reference sequence). This CDR3 has 14 residues. V shed 8 bases and J shed 7 bases, with 20 bases lying between them.

Here the CDR3 reads CASSRDFYGYTF. As DNA, the CDR3 is TGTGCCAGCTCCCGGGATTTCTATGGCTACACCTTC. The genes are TRBV2 and TRBJ1-2; D gene ambiguous. V dropped 8 bases and J dropped 4 bases, with 11 bases sitting between them. The CDR3 is 12 residues long. Germline loops: CDR1 SNHLY, CDR2 FYNNEI.

J is TRBJ2-2 and V is TRBV27; D is undetermined. The CDR3 has 16 residues. With 0 bases removed from V and 0 bases from J, the gap between germline ends came to 8 bases. CDR1 is MNHEY and CDR2 is SMNVEV in the germline V gene (reference sequence). The CDR3 protein is CASSLSGHTNTGELFF. The CDR3, as DNA: TGTGCCAGCAGTTTATCGGGCCACACGAACACCGGGGAGCTGTTTTTT.

This sequence joins TRBV9 and TRBJ1-5; possible D gene TRBD1, 6 bases. This CDR3 comprises 16 residues. The germline V and J ends were trimmed by 4 bases and 4 bases, with 18 bases remaining between them. Germline-derived CDR1 and CDR2 are SGDLS and YYNGEE. The DNA of the CDR3 is TGTGCCAGCAGCCCCCAACCGGGGGGCGCGAATCAGCCCCAGCATTTT. Amino acid sequence: CASSPQPGGANQPQHF.

The chain's CDR3 is CASTNYGGSNEKLFF. Here the CDR3 DNA reads TGTGCCAGCACCAACTACGGGGGTTCTAATGAAAAACTGTTTTTT. The J gene is TRBJ1-4, the V gene TRBV6-6; possibly TRBD1 for D (5 bases). The ends were cut back, 7 bases at V and 3 bases at J, with 15 bases in the middle. In germline, CDR1 is MNHNY, CDR2 SVGAGI (reference sequence). The CDR3 is 15 residues long.

This clone was seen only a few times. The chain recombines TRBV27 with TRBJ2-1; D gene uncertain. The germline CDR1 and CDR2 sequences are MNHEY and SMNVEV (reference sequence). This CDR3 contains 13 residues. V was cut by 7 bases and J by 5 bases, with 12 bases left in between. The CDR3 DNA reads as TGTGCCAGCAAAGGTTGGGCCGACAATGAGCAGTTCTTC. It yields the protein CASKGWADNEQFF.

The chain links TRBV5-6 to TRBJ2-5; 14 bases are shared with TRBD2. Germline assignment: CDR1 SGHDT and CDR2 YYEEEE. The ends lost 4 bases at V and 5 bases at J; junction bases unmatched: 13. This CDR3 spans 18 amino acids. CDR3 DNA: TGTGCCAGCAGCGCAGGACTAGCGGGGGGAAAGTCCGGGGAGACCCAGTACTTC. This codes for CASSAGLAGGKSGETQYF.

This sequence joins TRBV9 and TRBJ2-7, with a possible D match to TRBD1 (5 bases). Germline assignment: CDR1 SGDLS and CDR2 YYNGEE. The CDR3 runs 15 residues. Trimming took 0 bases from V and 2 from J, leaving 12 bases between them. CDR3 region: CASSVVPGATYEQYF. As DNA, the CDR3 is TGTGCCAGCAGCGTAGTACCTGGGGCCACCTACGAGCAGTACTTC.

Comment on this clone: This CDR3 fails to terminate in the conserved phenylalanine or tryptophan, so it likely reflects a read error. The chain joins TRBV29-1 to TRBJ2-7; D is possibly TRBD1 (6 bases). Trimming left V 4 bases short and J 8 bases short, with 15 bases between. CDR1 SQVTM and CDR2 ANQGSEA come from the germline V gene. The CDR3 sequence is 12 residues long. CDR3 loop: CSVGLQGGKQYL. The CDR3 DNA sequence: TGCAGCGTTGGATTACAGGGCGGCAAGCAGTACCTC.

This clone was found a few times. J is TRBJ2-6 and V is TRBV6-4; 9 bases align to TRBD2. The V gene end was trimmed by 0 bases and the J gene end by 0 bases; junction bases not matched to a gene: 0. The CDR3 covers 17 residues. Per germline, CDR1 MRHNA and CDR2 SNTAGT. DNA of the CDR3: TGTGCCAGCAGTGACTCTAGCGGGGGCTCTGGGGCCAACGTCCTGACTTTC. This translates into CASSDSSGGSGANVLTF.

The table lists this clone with a few counts. The CDR3 region is CASTGGAGNEQFF. The CDR3 DNA follows: TGTGCCAGCACGGGGGGGGCTGGCAATGAGCAGTTCTTC. The chain links TRBV4-2 to TRBJ2-1; TRBD2 aligns across 8 bases. Germline V gene lookup returns CDR1 LGHNA and CDR2 YNFKEQ. The CDR3 contains 13 residues. The trim removed 7 bases at V and 6 bases at J, leaving 5 bases unmatched.

This chain uses TRBV9 with TRBJ1-2, with D possibly being TRBD1 (5 bases). This CDR3 has 14 residues. Germline CDR1 SGDLS, CDR2 YYNGEE. V lost 2 bases, J lost 4 bases, and 12 bases lay in between. The CDR3 DNA reads TGTGCCAGCAGCGTCGCTGACAGCCCCTATGGCTACACCTTC. This codes for CASSVADSPYGYTF. Filled out from reference TRBV9 and TRBJ1-2, the complete variable domain reads DSGVTQTPKHLITATGQRVTLRCSPRSGDLSVYWYQQSLDQGLQFLIQYYNGEERAKGNILERFSAQQFPDLHSELNLSSLELGDSALYFCASSVADSPYGYTFGSGTRLTVV.